This T cell receptor beta chain stems from a study of blood T cell repertoires in COVID-19. Study-wide background: Sources were T cells, B-cell-depleted T cells, or PBMCs; the material itself was cDNA or gDNA.

Participant age was about 18 to 89 years, and participants resided in 24 US areas. Assignments of participants to cohorts depended upon their own reported clinical history. Among Cohort 3 donors, those recovered had two negative PCRs, clearance, or symptom resolution. The CDR3 sequence is 16 residues long. In germline, CDR1 is KGHSH, CDR2 LQKENI. J was trimmed by 7 bases and V by 0 bases; bases with no gene match: 7. Sequenced by immunoSEQ multiplex PCR; TCRdb stores in-frame clones only, minus some. Among 150,000 to 200,000 clones listed, 80% were seen once. The sample consisted of PBMCs or T cells enriched from blood (not recorded which). This clonotype originated in a woman aged 60-70 years who had recovered from COVID-19. The V call is TRBV18, the J call TRBJ2-7, with 12 bases identical to TRBD1. CDR3 residues: CASSPPLGQGAWEQYF. DNA of the CDR3: TGTGCCAGCTCACCACCGTTGGGACAGGGGGCGTGGGAGCAGTACTTC.